This T cell receptor (beta chain) was captured by sequencing in a study of CD8 T cells in ankylosing spondylitis. This clonotype was recorded a few times. Its cognate antigen is unknown. A quantitative 5'-RACE method, one with molecular barcodes, was used to make TCR beta libraries. Using its own MiXCR run on the 5' RACE reads, TCRdb lists one record per CDR3 protein. The profile shows 470,000 or so distinct CDR3 sequences, roughly 26% of them singletons. The V end was cut by 4 bases, the J end by 2 bases, with 18 bases between. In germline, CDR1 is SGHRS, CDR2 YFSETQ. The CDR3 has 16 residues. Notes on the study in general: Within matched ankylosing spondylitis synovial fluid, disease-linked clones were reportedly significantly enriched. In ankylosing spondylitis blood, a motif of eight highly homologous TCR beta variants appeared characteristic.

The rearrangement joins TRBV5-1 to TRBJ1-1; D not resolved. Source material: blood, either unsorted or a sorted T cell fraction (not recorded which). This receptor was obtained from a male donor with ankylosing spondylitis. The CDR3 DNA reads TGCGCCAGCAGCCCCGGCGACTCCCGGGGAAACACTGAAGCTTTCTTT. It encodes CASSPGDSRGNTEAFF.